What follows is one T cell receptor (beta chain) and its context. The antigen is unknown. The data stem from a study of siplizumab effects on memory and regulatory T cells. Regarding the study as a whole: Treg-derived clones made up an average of approximately 70% of mappable alloreactive CD4+ clones with siplizumab and roughly 29% in controls. There were only a minor fraction of alloreactive clones that mapped to unstimulated subsets. An assignable naive or memory phenotype was lacking in roughly 75-97% of proliferating CD4+ or CD8+ clones.

The germline V gene encodes CDR1 LGHNA and CDR2 YNFKEQ. V shed 6 bases and J shed 5 bases, with 10 bases lying between them. The CDR3 spans 12 residues. Each sample had roughly 10^5 TCR templates assayed. Using immunoSEQ multiplex PCR, the repertoire was profiled, and TCRdb retains in-frame clones only, with some absent. The table records about 100,000 clones, around 90% of them present only once. This TCR was sampled from a human donor in good health. V is TRBV4-2 and J is TRBJ1-2; D is perhaps TRBD1 (6 bases). Sample: CD4+ T cells sorted from blood. The CDR3 sequence is CASRQGIYGYTF. CDR3 bases: TGTGCCAGCAGACAGGGTATATATGGCTACACCTTC.